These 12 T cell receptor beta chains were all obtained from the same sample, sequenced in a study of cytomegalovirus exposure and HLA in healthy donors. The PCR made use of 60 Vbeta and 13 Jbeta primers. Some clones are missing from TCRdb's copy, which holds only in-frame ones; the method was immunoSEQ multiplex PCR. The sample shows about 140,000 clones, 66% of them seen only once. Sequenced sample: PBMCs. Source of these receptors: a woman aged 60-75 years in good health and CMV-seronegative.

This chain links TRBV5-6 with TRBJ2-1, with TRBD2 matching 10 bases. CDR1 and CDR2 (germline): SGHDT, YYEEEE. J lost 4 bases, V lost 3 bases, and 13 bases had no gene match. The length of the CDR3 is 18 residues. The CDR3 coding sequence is TGTGCCAGCAGCTCCCTCGCAAGCGGGAGGGCCAATTACAATGAGCAGTTCTTC. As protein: CASSSLASGRANYNEQFF. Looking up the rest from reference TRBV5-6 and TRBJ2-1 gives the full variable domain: DAGVTQSPTHLIKTRGQQVTLRCSPKSGHDTVSWYQQALGQGPQFIFQYYEEEERQRGNFPDRFSGHQFPNYSSELNVNALLLGDSALYLCASSSLASGRANYNEQFFGPGTRLTVL.

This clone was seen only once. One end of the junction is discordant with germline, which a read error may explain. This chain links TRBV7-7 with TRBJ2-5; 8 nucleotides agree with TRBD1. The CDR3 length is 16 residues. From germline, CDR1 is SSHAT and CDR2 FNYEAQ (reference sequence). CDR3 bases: TGTGCCGGCAGCTTAACGACAGGGGTTGGGGGGGAGACCCAGTACTTC. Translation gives CAGSLTTGVGGETQYF.

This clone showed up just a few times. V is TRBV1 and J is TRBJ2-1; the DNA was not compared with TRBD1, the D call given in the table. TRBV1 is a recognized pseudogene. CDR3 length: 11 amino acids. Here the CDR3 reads CTSGYRDQQFF. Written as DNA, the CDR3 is TGCACCAGCGGATACAGAGATCAGCAGTTCTTC.

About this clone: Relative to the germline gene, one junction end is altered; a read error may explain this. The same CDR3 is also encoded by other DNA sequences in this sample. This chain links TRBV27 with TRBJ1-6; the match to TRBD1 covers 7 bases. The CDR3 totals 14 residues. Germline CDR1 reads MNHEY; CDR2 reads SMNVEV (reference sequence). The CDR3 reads CASRSGTENSPLHF. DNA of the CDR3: TGTGCCAGCAGATCCGGGACAGAAAATTCCCCCCTCCACTTT.

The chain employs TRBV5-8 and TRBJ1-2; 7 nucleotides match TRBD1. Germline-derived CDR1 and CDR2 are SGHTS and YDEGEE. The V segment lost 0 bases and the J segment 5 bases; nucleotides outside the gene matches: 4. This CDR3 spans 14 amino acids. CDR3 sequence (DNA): TGTGCCAGCAGCTTGGGACAGGGCGTTTATGGCTACACCTTC. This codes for CASSLGQGVYGYTF.

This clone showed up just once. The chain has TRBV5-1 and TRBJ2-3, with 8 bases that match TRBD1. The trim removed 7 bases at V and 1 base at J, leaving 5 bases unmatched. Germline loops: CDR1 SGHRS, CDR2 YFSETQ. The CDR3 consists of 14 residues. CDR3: CASQGAAGTDTQYF. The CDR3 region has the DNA TGCGCCAGCCAGGGGGCGGCGGGCACAGATACGCAGTATTTT.

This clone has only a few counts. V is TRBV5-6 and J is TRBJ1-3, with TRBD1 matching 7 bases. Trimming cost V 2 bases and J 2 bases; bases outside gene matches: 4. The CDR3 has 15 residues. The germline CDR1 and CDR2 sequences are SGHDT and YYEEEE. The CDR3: CASSFDRAPGNTIYF. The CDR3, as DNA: TGTGCCAGCAGCTTTGACAGGGCCCCTGGAAACACCATATATTTT.

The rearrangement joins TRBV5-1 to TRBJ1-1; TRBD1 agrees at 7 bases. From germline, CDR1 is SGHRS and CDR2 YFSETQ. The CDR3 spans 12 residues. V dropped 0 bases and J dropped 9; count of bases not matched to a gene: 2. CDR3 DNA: TGCGCCAGCAGCTTGGGGGACAGTCAAGCTTTCTTT. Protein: CASSLGDSQAFF. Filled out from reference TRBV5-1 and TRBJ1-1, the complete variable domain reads KAGVTQTPRYLIKTRGQQVTLSCSPISGHRSVSWYQQTPGQGLQFLFEYFSETQRNKGNFPGRFSGRQFSNSRSEMNVSTLELGDSALYLCASSLGDSQAFFGQGTRLTVV.

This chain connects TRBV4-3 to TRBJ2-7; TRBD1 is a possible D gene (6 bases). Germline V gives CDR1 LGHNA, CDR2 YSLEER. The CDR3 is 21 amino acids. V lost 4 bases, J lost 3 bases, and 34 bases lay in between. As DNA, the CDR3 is TGCGCCAGCAGCCCGATTGGGTTAACAGGGTCGGGCCCACTCAACTACTACGAGCAGTACTTC. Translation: CASSPIGLTGSGPLNYYEQYF.

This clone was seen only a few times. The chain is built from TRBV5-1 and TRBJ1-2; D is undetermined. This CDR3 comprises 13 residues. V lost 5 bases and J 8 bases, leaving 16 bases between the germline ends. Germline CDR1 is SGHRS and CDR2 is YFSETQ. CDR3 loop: CASSEAATWGYTF. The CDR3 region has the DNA TGCGCCAGCAGTGAGGCTGCAACTTGGGGCTACACCTTC.

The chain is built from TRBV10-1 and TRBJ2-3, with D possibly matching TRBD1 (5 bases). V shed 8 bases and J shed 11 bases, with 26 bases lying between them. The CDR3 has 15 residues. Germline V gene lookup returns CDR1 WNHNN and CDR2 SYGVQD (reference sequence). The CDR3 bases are TGCGCCAGCTCGCCAACGAAAAGAAACGACAGTGGGCAGTATTTT. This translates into CASSPTKRNDSGQYF.

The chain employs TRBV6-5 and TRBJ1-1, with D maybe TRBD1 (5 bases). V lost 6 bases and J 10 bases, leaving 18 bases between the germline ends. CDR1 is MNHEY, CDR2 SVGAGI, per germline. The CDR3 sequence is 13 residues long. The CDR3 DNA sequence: TGTGCCAGCAGCCCTCCCTGGGGGGGAGGAGCTTTCTTT. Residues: CASSPPWGGGAFF.